One sample yielded the 9 T cell receptor beta chains listed below, sequenced in a study of blood T cell repertoires in COVID-19. Method: immunoSEQ multiplex PCR; TCRdb's copy keeps in-frame clones and lacks some. Of 300,000 to 350,000 clones listed, roughly 87% are singletons. What was sequenced was peripheral blood. The receptors shown here come from a man aged 25-40 years with COVID-19, enrolled during active disease.

The V call is TRBV7-9, the J call TRBJ2-2, with D perhaps TRBD1 (5 bases). This CDR3 has 17 amino acids. Trimming shortened V by 5 bases and J by 5 bases, and 21 bases separated the two germline ends. CDR1 is SEHNR and CDR2 is FQNEAQ in the germline V gene (reference sequence). The CDR3 is CASSIGPQGMRTGELFF. Written as DNA, the CDR3 is TGTGCCAGCAGCATTGGCCCCCAGGGTATGAGGACCGGGGAGCTGTTTTTT.

This chain joins TRBV7-2 and TRBJ2-5; D perhaps matches TRBD1 (6 bases). The CDR3 totals 16 residues. Germline V gene lookup returns CDR1 SGHTA and CDR2 FQGNSA. V lost 0 bases to trimming and J lost 2 bases, with 13 bases between them. CDR3 amino acids: CASSLALDRPQETQYF. In DNA form, the CDR3 reads TGTGCCAGCAGCTTAGCTTTGGACAGACCACAAGAGACCCAGTACTTC.

The rearrangement links TRBV24-1 to TRBJ1-5; 7 nucleotides agree with TRBD1. The germline gives CDR1 KGHDR, CDR2 SFDVKD. This CDR3 has 15 residues. J lost 9 bases, V lost 3 bases, and 10 bases had no gene match. The DNA for the CDR3 is TGTGCCACCAGTGATCCCCGACAGGGAGTGGGGCCCCAGCATTTT. Amino acids: CATSDPRQGVGPQHF.

This clone was seen a single time. The chain combines TRBV5-4 with TRBJ2-1, with 9 bases aligning to TRBD2. V dropped 1 base and J dropped 7; count of bases not matched to a gene: 6. Germline lookup yields CDR1 SGHNT and CDR2 YYREEE (reference sequence). The CDR3 totals 15 residues. The CDR3 loop is CASSLNVAGVNEQFF. CDR3 coding DNA: TGTGCCAGCAGCTTGAACGTAGCGGGGGTAAATGAGCAGTTCTTC.

The chain recombines TRBV19 with TRBJ1-4; TRBD1 might be the D (6 bases). Trimming left V 6 bases short and J 8 bases short, with 25 bases between. Germline assignment: CDR1 LNHDA and CDR2 SQIVND (reference sequence). This CDR3 spans 17 amino acids. This CDR3 is CASSHLRTALAGEKLFF. The CDR3, as DNA: TGTGCCAGTAGCCATCTCAGGACAGCCCTCGCAGGGGAAAAACTGTTTTTT. Complete variable domain (other parts from reference TRBV19 and TRBJ1-4): DGGITQSPKYLFRKEGQNVTLSCEQNLNHDAMYWYRQDPGQGLRLIYYSQIVNDFQKGDIAEGYSVSREKKESFPLTVTSAQKNPTAFYLCASSHLRTALAGEKLFFGSGTQLSVL.

This chain uses TRBV11-2 with TRBJ2-7; TRBD1 aligns across 9 bases. V lost 4 bases to trimming and J lost 3 bases; unmatched junction nucleotides: 7. CDR1 and CDR2 from the germline V gene are SGHAT and FQNNGV. The CDR3 length is 15 residues. Here the CDR3 DNA reads TGTGCCAGCAGCTCCTACCGGGACAGGGTCTACGAGCAGTACTTC. Its protein is CASSSYRDRVYEQYF.

This chain links TRBV7-3 with TRBJ1-6; 10 nucleotides line up with TRBD1. The germline CDR1 and CDR2 sequences are SGHTA and FQGTGA. The CDR3 length is 15 residues. V shed 1 base and J 10 bases; nucleotides not matched to a gene: 4. The CDR3 sequence is CASSLIGQGESPLHF. In DNA form, the CDR3 reads TGTGCCAGCAGCTTAATTGGACAGGGGGAATCACCCCTCCACTTT.

The CDR3 loop reads CASSRKPADRGGLADNEQFF. The CDR3 bases are TGTGCCAGCAGCCGAAAACCGGCGGACAGGGGAGGACTAGCGGACAATGAGCAGTTCTTC. V and J are TRBV4-2 and TRBJ2-1; D is possibly TRBD2 (10 bases). The ends were cut back, 4 bases at V and 5 bases at J, with 30 bases in the middle. This CDR3 is built from 20 residues. In germline, CDR1 is LGHNA, CDR2 YNFKEQ.

The CDR3 here is CAISERGYRQFF. The CDR3 region has the DNA TGTGCCATCAGTGAAAGGGGTTATAGGCAGTTCTTC. This chain connects TRBV10-3 to TRBJ2-1; tentatively, D is TRBD1 (5 bases). Germline values: CDR1 ENHRY, CDR2 SYGVKD. V lost 3 bases and J lost 12, with 12 bases in between. The CDR3 totals 12 residues.